The 5 T cell receptor beta chains reported below all come from one sample, sequenced in a study of blood T cell repertoires in COVID-19. TCRdb's table, derived via immunoSEQ multiplex PCR, lists solely in-frame clones and lacks some. The sample yields hundreds of thousands of clones, roughly 90% seen once. Sequences were obtained from peripheral blood. These receptors all stem from a man aged 35 to 55 with acute or convalescent COVID-19.

The rearrangement links TRBV7-3 to TRBJ2-5; 13 bases align to TRBD2. From germline, CDR1 is SGHTA and CDR2 FQGTGA. J lost 11 bases, V lost 2 bases, and 2 bases had no gene match. This CDR3 has 13 amino acids. The CDR3, as DNA: TGTGCCAGCAGCTTAGCGGGACTAGCGGGGCAGTACTTC. Its translation: CASSLAGLAGQYF.

This clone appeared a single time. The rearrangement joins TRBV4-1 to TRBJ1-1; D is possibly TRBD1 (5 bases). V was pared by 4 bases and J by 5 bases, with 17 bases between. This CDR3 contains 15 residues. Germline-derived CDR1 and CDR2 are MGHRA and YSYEKL. The CDR3 DNA follows: TGCGCCAGCAGCCTTATAGGGGTTTTGGGGACTGAAGCTTTCTTT. Protein product: CASSLIGVLGTEAFF.

The V call is TRBV3-1 (or the pseudogene TRBV3-2), the J call TRBJ1-1, with no clear D. Germline-derived CDR1 and CDR2 are LGHDT and YNNKEL (reference sequence). V gave up 3 bases and J gave up 6 bases, with 11 bases separating them. The CDR3 contains 13 residues. CDR3 bases: TGTGCCAGCAGCCACCGGGGTAAGTCTGAAGCTTTCTTT. Its translation is CASSHRGKSEAFF.

The chain couples TRBV5-8 to TRBJ1-5; 7 positions match TRBD1. The V segment lost 3 bases and the J segment 7 bases; nucleotides outside the gene matches: 10. Germline V gene sequence: CDR1 SGHTS, CDR2 YDEGEE. This CDR3 comprises 15 residues. The CDR3 nucleotides read TGTGCCAGCAGCTCTACAGACAGGGCTGGGCAGCCCCAGCATTTT. Translated: CASSSTDRAGQPQHF.

CDR3 sequence (DNA): TGTGCCAGCAAAAGGACTAGCGTATTCGCAGATACGCAGTATTTT. Protein product: CASKRTSVFADTQYF. The chain uses TRBV2 and TRBJ2-3; 9 positions match TRBD2. Germline CDR1 and CDR2: SNHLY and FYNNEI. The CDR3 is 15 residues long. Losses at the gene ends were 7 bases for V and 4 bases for J; bases not matched to a gene: 9.